Listed below are T cell receptor beta chains from one sample, sequenced in a study of T-cell reconstitution after alpha-beta-depleted transplantation in children. TCRdb itself ran the PCR reads through MiXCR, one entry per CDR3 protein. Here the sample spans approximately 240,000 distinct CDR3 sequences, approximately 10% being singletons. Sequenced material: PBMCs, taken before TCRalphabeta/CD19-depleted stem cell transplant. Source of these receptors: a child less than two years old with acute myeloid leukemia, due to receive a stem cell transplant. The CDR3 runs from the conserved cysteine through the conserved F or W. D genes are given only for firm matches. Size is stated for part of the rows, as once, few or many counts, or as a class when the clone is expanded.

clone size	V gene	D gene	J gene	CDR3 protein	CDR3 DNA
many	TRBV12-3/TRBV12-4	NA	TRBJ2-5	CASSVHREISETQYF	TGTGCCAGCAGTGTTCACAGGGAGATTTCAGAGACCCAGTACTTC
few	TRBV11-1	TRBD1	TRBJ2-1	CASSPPGTGSMGYNEQFF	TGTGCCAGCAGCCCCCCCGGGACAGGGTCTATGGGTTACAATGAGCAGTTCTTC
once	TRBV29-1	NA	TRBJ2-1	CSVAGNNEQFF	TGCAGCGTTGCGGGGAACAATGAGCAGTTCTTC
NA	TRBV5-3	NA	TRBJ1-4	CAMSFGQVGEKLFF	TGTGCCATGAGCTTTGGGCAGGTTGGTGAAAAACTGTTTTTT
many	TRBV5-1	TRBD2	TRBJ2-3	CASSLPAGATDTQYF	TGCGCCAGCAGCTTGCCAGCGGGAGCAACAGATACGCAGTATTTT
NA	TRBV5-1	TRBD2	TRBJ2-1	CASSFGLVNVRNEQFF	TGCGCCAGCAGCTTCGGACTAGTGAATGTGAGGAATGAGCAGTTCTTC
many	TRBV2	NA	TRBJ2-1	CASTRTNGDEQFF	TGTGCCAGCACTAGGACCAACGGGGATGAGCAGTTCTTC
many	TRBV20-1	TRBD2	TRBJ2-7	CSATPWGAGGPRDYEQYF	TGCAGTGCTACCCCATGGGGAGCGGGAGGGCCCAGGGACTACGAGCAGTACTTC
few	TRBV18	TRBD1	TRBJ2-7	CASSPSTGGFGYEQYF	TGTGCCAGCTCACCATCGACAGGGGGCTTCGGCTACGAGCAGTACTTC
many	TRBV9	TRBD2	TRBJ2-3	CASSPGLAGQLTDTQYF	TGTGCCAGCAGCCCAGGACTAGCGGGACAACTCACAGATACGCAGTATTTT
many	TRBV5-4	TRBD1	TRBJ2-4	CASSLALTGQGVGGSKNIQYF	TGTGCCAGCAGCTTGGCCTTGACAGGACAGGGGGTCGGAGGATCCAAAAACATTCAGTACTTC
many	TRBV7-2	NA	TRBJ2-5	CASSSGVQGETQYF	TGTGCCAGCAGCTCGGGGGTCCAGGGAGAGACCCAGTACTTC
few	TRBV12-3/TRBV12-4	NA	TRBJ2-3	CASSPPASGTDTQYF	TGTGCCAGCAGCCCCCCTGCTAGCGGCACAGATACGCAGTATTTT
few	TRBV14	NA	TRBJ2-1	CASSPGSRSRVYNEQFF	TGTGCCAGCAGCCCTGGGTCGCGCTCGCGGGTCTACAATGAGCAGTTCTTC
many	TRBV24-1	TRBD1	TRBJ2-2	CATSVGQGIGGELFF	TGTGCCACCAGTGTGGGACAGGGTATAGGCGGGGAGCTGTTTTTT
many	TRBV20-1	NA	TRBJ2-1	CSARDEAGRSSYNEQFF	TGCAGTGCTAGAGATGAGGCAGGGAGGTCCTCCTACAATGAGCAGTTCTTC
many	TRBV19	TRBD1	TRBJ1-2	CASRHGQGALGYTF	TGTGCCAGTAGACATGGACAGGGGGCACTCGGCTACACCTTC
many	TRBV27	TRBD1	TRBJ1-1	CASSSPHRGPTEAFF	TGTGCCAGCAGTTCCCCCCACAGGGGCCCCACTGAAGCTTTCTTT
NA	TRBV20-1	TRBD2	TRBJ2-3	CSASVLAGGSTDTQYF	TGCAGTGCTAGCGTCCTAGCGGGAGGGAGCACAGATACGCAGTATTTT
many	TRBV7-2	TRBD1	TRBJ1-2	CASSLGQGEVYGYTF	TGTGCCAGCAGCTTAGGACAGGGGGAGGTCTATGGCTACACCTTC
NA	TRBV10-3	TRBD1	TRBJ2-1	CAISDQDRGRSTEQFF	TGTGCCATCAGTGACCAGGACAGGGGGAGATCCACAGAGCAGTTCTTC
many	TRBV7-9	NA	TRBJ1-3	CASSLSRASTGNTIYF	TGTGCCAGCAGCTTAAGTAGGGCAAGCACTGGAAACACCATATATTTT
many	TRBV7-9	NA	TRBJ2-4	CASRYQGGSNIQYF	TGTGCCAGCAGGTACCAGGGTGGATCGAACATTCAGTACTTC
many	TRBV5-1	NA	TRBJ2-3	CASSLTPGKDTQYF	TGCGCCAGCAGCTTGACCCCAGGGAAAGATACGCAGTATTTT
many	TRBV7-2	TRBD1	TRBJ1-6	CASSFGQGQPLHF	TGTGCCAGCAGCTTCGGACAGGGGCAACCCCTCCACTTT
few	TRBV24-1	NA	TRBJ1-5	CATSDFDGQPQHF	TGTGCCACCAGTGATTTTGACGGCCAGCCCCAGCATTTT
many	TRBV20-1	TRBD1	TRBJ1-5	CSAGQGDQPQHF	TGCAGTGCCGGACAGGGAGATCAGCCCCAGCATTTT
many	TRBV28	NA	TRBJ2-1	CASTGPLHNEQFF	TGTGCCAGCACGGGACCTCTGCATAATGAGCAGTTCTTC
many	TRBV12-3/TRBV12-4	NA	TRBJ2-7	CASTPREALSYEQYF	TGTGCCAGCACCCCCCGTGAAGCGTTGTCCTACGAGCAGTACTTC
NA	TRBV11-2	NA	TRBJ2-7	CASSRLSGQTRSYERYF	TGTGCCAGCAGCCGCCTATCGGGACAGACTAGATCCTACGAGCGGTACTTC
many	TRBV4-2	TRBD1	TRBJ1-5	CASSHGTGSQPQHF	TGTGCCAGCAGCCATGGGACAGGGTCCCAGCCCCAGCATTTT
few	TRBV18	NA	TRBJ2-3	CASSPPERNTQYF	TGTGCCAGCTCACCACCGGAGCGAAATACGCAGTATTTT
few	TRBV30	TRBD1	TRBJ1-1	CAWIWDRAITEAFF	TGTGCCTGGATATGGGACAGGGCCATCACTGAAGCTTTCTTT
many	TRBV6-5	TRBD1	TRBJ2-6	CASSYLDRAGANVLTF	TGTGCCAGCAGTTACCTGGACAGGGCAGGGGCCAACGTCCTGACTTTC
NA	TRBV29-1	TRBD1	TRBJ1-2	CSVEDQQGGGYTF	TGCAGCGTTGAAGATCAACAGGGGGGCGGCTACACCTTC
many	TRBV20-1	NA	TRBJ2-7	CSASGVAPRNEQYF	TGCAGTGCTAGCGGGGTAGCCCCTAGGAACGAGCAGTACTTC
many	TRBV2	TRBD2	TRBJ2-5	CASSGSAGVGETQYF	TGTGCCAGCAGTGGAAGCGCGGGAGTTGGGGAGACCCAGTACTTC
many	TRBV21-1	NA	TRBJ1-1	CASSKDLYGRHCYTEAFF	TGTGCCAGCAGCAAAGATCTTTATGGCAGGCACTGTTACACTGAAGCTTTCTTT
many	TRBV5-1	NA	TRBJ2-5	CASKEENQETQYF	TGCGCCAGCAAAGAGGAGAACCAAGAGACCCAGTACTTC
NA	TRBV2	NA	TRBJ2-1	CASSESHPVLNEQFF	TGTGCCAGCAGTGAATCTCACCCGGTTCTGAATGAGCAGTTCTTC
many	TRBV7-9	TRBD2	TRBJ2-3	CASSSPFAGGTDTQYF	TGTGCCAGCAGCTCCCCCTTCGCGGGGGGCACAGATACGCAGTATTTT